This T cell receptor (beta chain) was captured by sequencing in a study of shared clonotypes between healthy human individuals. The naive CD8 subset, CD45RO-negative cells positively selected for CCR7, excluded terminally differentiated effector memory CD45RA+ cells. Germline V gives CDR1 MNHEY, CDR2 SMNVEV (reference sequence). The CDR3 consists of 17 residues. Trimming took 7 bases from V and 1 from J; bases not matched to a gene: 14. Some clones are missing from TCRdb's copy, which holds only in-frame ones; the method was immunoSEQ multiplex PCR. The sample consists of about 2,200,000 clones, just over 90% of them appearing once.

This TCR derives from a man between 18 and 35 years old in good health. Some clones in this sample may be carry-over from other donors' samples. The chain combines TRBV27 with TRBJ1-2; 8 bases fit TRBD1. The sequenced sample consisted of naive CD8+ T cells from PBMCs. CDR3 in amino acids: CASKGFGTGSSNYGYTF. CDR3 DNA: TGTGCCAGCAAGGGTTTTGGGACAGGATCAAGTAACTATGGCTACACCTTC.